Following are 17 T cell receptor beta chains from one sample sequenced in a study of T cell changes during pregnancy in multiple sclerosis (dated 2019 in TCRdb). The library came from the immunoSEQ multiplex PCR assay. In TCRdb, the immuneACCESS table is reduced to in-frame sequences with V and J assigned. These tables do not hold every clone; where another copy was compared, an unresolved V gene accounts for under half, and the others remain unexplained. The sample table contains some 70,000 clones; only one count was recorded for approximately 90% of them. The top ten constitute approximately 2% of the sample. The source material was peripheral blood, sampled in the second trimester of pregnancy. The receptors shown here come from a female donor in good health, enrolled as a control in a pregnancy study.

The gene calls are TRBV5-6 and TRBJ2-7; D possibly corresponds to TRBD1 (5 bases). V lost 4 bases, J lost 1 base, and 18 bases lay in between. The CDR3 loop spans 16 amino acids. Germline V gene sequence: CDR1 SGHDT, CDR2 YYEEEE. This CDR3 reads CASSPRDVMSSYEQYF. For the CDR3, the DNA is TGTGCCAGCAGCCCCAGGGATGTCATGTCGTCCTACGAGCAGTACTTC.

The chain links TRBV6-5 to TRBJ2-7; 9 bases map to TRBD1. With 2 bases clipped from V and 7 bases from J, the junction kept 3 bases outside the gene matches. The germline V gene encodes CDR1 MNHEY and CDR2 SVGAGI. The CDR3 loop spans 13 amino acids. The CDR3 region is CASSYGTGKEQYF. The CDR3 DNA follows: TGTGCCAGCAGTTACGGGACAGGGAAGGAGCAGTACTTC.

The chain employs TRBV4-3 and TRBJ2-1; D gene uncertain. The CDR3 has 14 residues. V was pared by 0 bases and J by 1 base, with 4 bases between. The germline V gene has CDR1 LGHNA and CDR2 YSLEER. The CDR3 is CASSQDRSYNEQFF. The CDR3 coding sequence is TGCGCCAGCAGCCAAGATCGGTCCTACAATGAGCAGTTCTTC.

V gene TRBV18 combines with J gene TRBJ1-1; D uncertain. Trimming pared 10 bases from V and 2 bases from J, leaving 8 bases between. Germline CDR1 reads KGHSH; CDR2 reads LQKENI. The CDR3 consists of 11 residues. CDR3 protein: CATQANTEAFF. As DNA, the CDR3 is TGTGCCACCCAAGCAAACACTGAAGCTTTCTTT.

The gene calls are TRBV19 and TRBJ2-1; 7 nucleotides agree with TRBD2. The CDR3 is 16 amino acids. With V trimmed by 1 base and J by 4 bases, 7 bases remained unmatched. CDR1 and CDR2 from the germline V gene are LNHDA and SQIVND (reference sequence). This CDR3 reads CASSIGLAISYNEQFF. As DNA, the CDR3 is TGTGCCAGTAGTATAGGACTAGCAATCTCTTACAATGAGCAGTTCTTC.

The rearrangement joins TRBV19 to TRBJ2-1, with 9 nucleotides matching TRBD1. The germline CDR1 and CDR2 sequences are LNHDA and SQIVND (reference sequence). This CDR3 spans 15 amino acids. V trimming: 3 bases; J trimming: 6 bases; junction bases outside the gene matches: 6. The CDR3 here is CASSMGQGTFNEQFF. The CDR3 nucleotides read TGTGCCAGTAGTATGGGACAGGGAACCTTCAATGAGCAGTTCTTC.

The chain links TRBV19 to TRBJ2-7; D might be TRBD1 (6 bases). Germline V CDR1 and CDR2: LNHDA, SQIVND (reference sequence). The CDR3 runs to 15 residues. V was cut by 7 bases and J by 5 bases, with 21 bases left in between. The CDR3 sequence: CASTAEAGAFDEQYF. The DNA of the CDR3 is TGTGCCAGTACCGCCGAAGCAGGGGCCTTCGACGAGCAGTACTTC. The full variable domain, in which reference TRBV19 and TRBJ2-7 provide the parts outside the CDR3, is DGGITQSPKYLFRKEGQNVTLSCEQNLNHDAMYWYRQDPGQGLRLIYYSQIVNDFQKGDIAEGYSVSREKKESFPLTVTSAQKNPTAFYLCASTAEAGAFDEQYFGPGTRLTVT.

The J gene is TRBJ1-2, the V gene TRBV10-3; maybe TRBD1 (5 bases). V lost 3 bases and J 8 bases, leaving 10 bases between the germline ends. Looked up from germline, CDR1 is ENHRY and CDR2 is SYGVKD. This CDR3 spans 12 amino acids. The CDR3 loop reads CAISDQGWGYTF. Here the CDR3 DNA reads TGTGCCATCAGTGACCAGGGTTGGGGCTACACCTTC.

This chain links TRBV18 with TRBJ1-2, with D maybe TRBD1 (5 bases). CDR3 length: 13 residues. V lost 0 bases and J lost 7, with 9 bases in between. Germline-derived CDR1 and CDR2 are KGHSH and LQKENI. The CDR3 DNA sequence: TGTGCCAGCTCACCACCAGGGGCTGCTGGCTACACCTTC. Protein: CASSPPGAAGYTF. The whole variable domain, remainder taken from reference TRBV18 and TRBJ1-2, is NAGVMQNPRHLVRRRGQEARLRCSPMKGHSHVYWYRQLPEEGLKFMVYLQKENIIDESGMPKERFSAEFPKEGPSILRIQQVVRGDSAAYFCASSPPGAAGYTFGSGTRLTVV.

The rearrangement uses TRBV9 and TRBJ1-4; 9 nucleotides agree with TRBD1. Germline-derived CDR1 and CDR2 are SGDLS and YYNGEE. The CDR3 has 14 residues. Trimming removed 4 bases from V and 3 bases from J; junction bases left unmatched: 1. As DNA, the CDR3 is TGTGCCAGCAGCCGGGACAGGGCTAATGAAAAACTGTTTTTT. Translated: CASSRDRANEKLFF. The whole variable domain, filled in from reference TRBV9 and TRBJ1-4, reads DSGVTQTPKHLITATGQRVTLRCSPRSGDLSVYWYQQSLDQGLQFLIQYYNGEERAKGNILERFSAQQFPDLHSELNLSSLELGDSALYFCASSRDRANEKLFFGSGTQLSVL.

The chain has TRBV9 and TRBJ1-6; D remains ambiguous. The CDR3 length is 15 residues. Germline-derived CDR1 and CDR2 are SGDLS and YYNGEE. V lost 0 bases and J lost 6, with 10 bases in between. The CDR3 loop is CASSVAGLLNSPLHF. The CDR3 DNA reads TGTGCCAGCAGCGTAGCTGGACTCCTTAATTCACCCCTCCACTTT.

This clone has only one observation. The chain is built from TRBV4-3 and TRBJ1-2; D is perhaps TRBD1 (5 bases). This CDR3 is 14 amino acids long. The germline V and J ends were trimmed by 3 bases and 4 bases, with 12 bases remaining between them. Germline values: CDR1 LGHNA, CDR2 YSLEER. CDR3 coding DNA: TGCGCCAGCAGCCAGGGGCAGGCGCTCTATGGCTACACCTTC. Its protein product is CASSQGQALYGYTF.

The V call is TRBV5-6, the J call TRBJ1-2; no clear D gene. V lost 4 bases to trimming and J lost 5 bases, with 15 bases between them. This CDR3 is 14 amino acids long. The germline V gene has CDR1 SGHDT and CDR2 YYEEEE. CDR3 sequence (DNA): TGTGCCAGCAGCCACACTACACTGGCTTATGGCTACACCTTC. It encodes CASSHTTLAYGYTF. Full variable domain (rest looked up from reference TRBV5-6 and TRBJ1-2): DAGVTQSPTHLIKTRGQQVTLRCSPKSGHDTVSWYQQALGQGPQFIFQYYEEEERQRGNFPDRFSGHQFPNYSSELNVNALLLGDSALYLCASSHTTLAYGYTFGSGTRLTVV.

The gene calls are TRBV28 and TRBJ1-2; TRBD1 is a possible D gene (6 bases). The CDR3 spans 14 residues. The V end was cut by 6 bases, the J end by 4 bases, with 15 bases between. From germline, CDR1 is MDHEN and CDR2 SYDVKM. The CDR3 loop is CASRHRDTAYGYTF. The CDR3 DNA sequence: TGTGCCAGCAGACACAGGGACACCGCCTATGGCTACACCTTC.

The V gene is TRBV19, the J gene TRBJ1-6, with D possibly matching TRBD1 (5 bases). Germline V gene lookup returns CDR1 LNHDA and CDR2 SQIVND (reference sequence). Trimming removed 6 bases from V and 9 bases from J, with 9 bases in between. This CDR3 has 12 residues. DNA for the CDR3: TGTGCCAGTAGCCAGGGCGCTTCACCCCTCCACTTT. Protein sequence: CASSQGASPLHF.

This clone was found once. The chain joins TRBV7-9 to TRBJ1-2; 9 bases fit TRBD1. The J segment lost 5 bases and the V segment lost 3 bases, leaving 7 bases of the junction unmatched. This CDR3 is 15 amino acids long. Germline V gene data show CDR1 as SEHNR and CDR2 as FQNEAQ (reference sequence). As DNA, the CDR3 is TGTGCCAGCAGCTTCTCACAGGGGGCTTGGTATGGCTACACCTTC. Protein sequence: CASSFSQGAWYGYTF. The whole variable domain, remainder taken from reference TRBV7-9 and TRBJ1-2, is DTGVSQNPRHKITKRGQNVTFRCDPISEHNRLYWYRQTLGQGPEFLTYFQNEAQLEKSRLLSDRFSAERPKGSFSTLEIQRTEQGDSAMYLCASSFSQGAWYGYTFGSGTRLTVV.

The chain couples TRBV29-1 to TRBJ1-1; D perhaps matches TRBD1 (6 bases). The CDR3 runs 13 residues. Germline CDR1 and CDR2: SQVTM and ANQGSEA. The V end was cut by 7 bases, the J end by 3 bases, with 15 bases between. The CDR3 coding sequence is TGCAGCGGCCAAACAGGGCGGGACACTGAAGCTTTCTTT. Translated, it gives CSGQTGRDTEAFF.